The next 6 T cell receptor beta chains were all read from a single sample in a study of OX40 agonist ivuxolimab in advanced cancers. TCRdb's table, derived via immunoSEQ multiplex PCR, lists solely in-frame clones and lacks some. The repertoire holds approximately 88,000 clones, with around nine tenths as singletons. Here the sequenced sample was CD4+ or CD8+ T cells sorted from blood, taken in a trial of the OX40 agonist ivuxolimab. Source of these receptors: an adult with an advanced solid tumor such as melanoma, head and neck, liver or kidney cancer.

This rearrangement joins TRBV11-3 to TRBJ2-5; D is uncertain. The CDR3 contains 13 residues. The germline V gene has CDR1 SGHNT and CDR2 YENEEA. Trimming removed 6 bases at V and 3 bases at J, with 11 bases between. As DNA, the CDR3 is TGTGCCAGCAGTTTGGATCGGGAAGAGACCCAGTACTTC. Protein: CASSLDREETQYF.

The CDR3 region is CASSPRGGQGLETQYF. CDR3 sequence (DNA): TGTGCCAGCAGTCCTCGGGGGGGCCAGGGGTTAGAGACCCAGTACTTC. The J gene is TRBJ2-5, the V gene TRBV28, with 8 bases fitting TRBD2. This CDR3 comprises 16 residues. The V gene's germline CDR1 is MDHEN and CDR2 SYDVKM. V lost 5 bases, J lost 4 bases, and 12 bases stayed unmatched.

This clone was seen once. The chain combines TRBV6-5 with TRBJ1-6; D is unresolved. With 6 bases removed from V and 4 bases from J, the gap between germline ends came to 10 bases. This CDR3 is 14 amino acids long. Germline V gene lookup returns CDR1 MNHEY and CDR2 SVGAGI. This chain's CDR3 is CASSPGIYNSPLHF. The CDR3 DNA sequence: TGTGCCAGCAGCCCGGGCATTTATAATTCACCCCTCCACTTT.

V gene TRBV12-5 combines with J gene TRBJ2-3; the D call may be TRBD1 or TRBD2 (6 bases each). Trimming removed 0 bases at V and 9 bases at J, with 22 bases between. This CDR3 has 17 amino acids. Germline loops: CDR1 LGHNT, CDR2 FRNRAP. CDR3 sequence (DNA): TGTGCTAGTGGTTTGGTACCGGGGGCGGTTGCGGTGGGAACGCAGTATTTT. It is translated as CASGLVPGAVAVGTQYF.

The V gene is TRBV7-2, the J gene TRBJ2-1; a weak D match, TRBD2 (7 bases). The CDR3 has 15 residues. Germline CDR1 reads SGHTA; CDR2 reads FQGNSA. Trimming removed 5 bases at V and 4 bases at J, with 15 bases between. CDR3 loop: CASSPGGTRYNEQFF. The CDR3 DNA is TGTGCCAGCAGCCCGGGGGGCACGCGTTACAATGAGCAGTTCTTC.

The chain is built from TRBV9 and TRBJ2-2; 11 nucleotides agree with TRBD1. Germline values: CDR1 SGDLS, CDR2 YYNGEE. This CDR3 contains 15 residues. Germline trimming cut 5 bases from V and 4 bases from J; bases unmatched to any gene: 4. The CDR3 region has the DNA TGTGCCAGCAGGCGGGGACAGGGGGGCACCGGGGAGCTGTTTTTT. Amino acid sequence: CASRRGQGGTGELFF.